The 28 T cell receptor beta chains below all came from one sample that was sequenced in a study of beta chain features in type 1 diabetes. The study, taken as a whole, reports: Among all four CD4+ subsets, Type 1 diabetes patients had TCRB CDR3s that were moderately but significantly shorter.

These TCRs' antigens remain unknown. Every isolated RNA sample was fully reverse transcribed, so sequencing captured expressed TCRB transcripts. TCRdb's table, derived via immunoSEQ multiplex PCR, lists solely in-frame clones and lacks some. The data show some 350,000 clones, 8.5% to 10% seen once. Sequencing was done on a sample of central memory CD4+ T cells from blood. The source is a young man with type 1 diabetes.

In its sample, this clone was seen a few times. The chain combines TRBV6-1 with TRBJ2-5; tentatively, D is TRBD2 (6 bases). This CDR3 region has 15 residues. Trimming left V 5 bases short and J 2 bases short, with 15 bases between. The germline V gene has CDR1 MNHNS and CDR2 SASEGT. The CDR3 DNA is TGTGCCAGCAGTCTTTCGAGGGACTTACAAGAGACCCAGTACTTC. This translates into CASSLSRDLQETQYF.

This clone occurred a few times. This chain connects TRBV7-2 to TRBJ2-5; D ambiguous. Trimming took 3 bases from V and 2 from J, leaving 7 bases between them. The CDR3 length is 13 residues. Germline CDR1 is SGHTA and CDR2 is FQGNSA. CDR3 DNA: TGTGCCAGCAGCTTCTTAGGGCAAGAGACCCAGTACTTC. Translated: CASSFLGQETQYF.

V gene TRBV30 combines with J gene TRBJ2-4, with a weak D call TRBD2 (7 bases). This CDR3 is built from 11 residues. Trimming cost V 5 bases and J 12 bases, with 14 bases left between them. Germline V gene data show CDR1 as GTSNPN and CDR2 as SVGIG (reference sequence). CDR3 residues: CAWLTGTTQYF. The CDR3 nucleotides are TGTGCCTGGTTAACAGGGACTACTCAGTACTTC.

This clone was found a few times. The chain is built from TRBV11-2 and TRBJ1-2; D not certain. This CDR3 has 13 residues. Between the trimmed V and J ends, which lost 5 bases and 3 bases, there was a span of 10 bases. Germline V gene lookup returns CDR1 SGHAT and CDR2 FQNNGV. The DNA for the CDR3 is TGTGCCAGCAGCCCCGGGGAGTACTATGGCTACACCTTC. Amino acids: CASSPGEYYGYTF.

This clone has only a few counts. The chain uses TRBV21-1 and TRBJ1-2. TRBV21-1 is termed a pseudogene. The CDR3 loop spans 18 amino acids. The CDR3 here is CASSKRPGAGGRSYGYTF. The CDR3, as DNA: TGTGCCAGCAGCAAGCGCCCGGGGGCAGGAGGGCGCAGCTATGGCTACACCTTC.

This chain connects TRBV5-6 to TRBJ1-3; weak D call: TRBD1 (6 bases). V shed 0 bases and J shed 4 bases, with 11 bases lying between them. Per germline, CDR1 SGHDT and CDR2 YYEEEE. The CDR3 spans 15 residues. This CDR3 reads CASSLVVGTGNTIYF. DNA for the CDR3: TGTGCCAGCAGCTTGGTGGTAGGGACAGGAAACACCATATATTTT.

This clone was recorded a few times. The chain links TRBV18 to TRBJ1-1; D uncertain. The CDR3 consists of 11 residues. Germline V lookup: CDR1 KGHSH, CDR2 LQKENI. Trimming removed 6 bases from V and 7 bases from J, with 9 bases in between. The CDR3 nucleotides are TGTGCCAGCTCGTCACAGTTTGAAGCTTTCTTT. It translates to CASSSQFEAFF.

This clone has a handful of counts. Compared with germline, one end of the junction differs, possibly owing to a read error. The chain uses TRBV7-7 and TRBJ2-7; either TRBD1 or TRBD2 may supply D (5 bases each). The CDR3 sequence is 15 residues long. CDR1 is SSHAT and CDR2 is FNYEAQ in the germline V gene (reference sequence). CDR3 sequence reads: CASSLAPGTTYEQYF. The DNA of the CDR3 is TGTGCTAGCAGCTTAGCTCCCGGGACCACCTACGAGCAGTACTTC. Together with reference TRBV7-7 and TRBJ2-7, the CDR3 gives the full variable domain: GAGVSQSPRYKVTKRGQDVTLRCDPISSHATLYWYQQALGQGPEFLTYFNYEAQPDKSGLPSDRFSAERPEGSISTLTIQRTEQRDSAMYRCASSLAPGTTYEQYFGPGTRLTVT.

The CDR3 nucleotides are TGTGCCAGCAGTCCGAGGACAGGGGGCTTCGAGACCCAGTACTTC. Amino acid sequence: CASSPRTGGFETQYF. The chain uses TRBV27 and TRBJ2-5; 11 bases are a match to TRBD1. The CDR3 totals 15 residues. The trim removed 5 bases at V and 5 bases at J, leaving 7 bases unmatched. Germline V gene sequence: CDR1 MNHEY, CDR2 SMNVEV (reference sequence).

The chain joins TRBV30 to TRBJ1-2; 9 nucleotides agree with TRBD1. The CDR3 contains 17 residues. Germline CDR1 reads GTSNPN; CDR2 reads SVGIG (reference sequence). V was pared by 2 bases and J by 0 bases, with 10 bases of the junction left unmatched. CDR3 nucleotides: TGTGCCTGGAGTCCACTCGGGACAGGGCCAGCTAACTATGGCTACACCTTC. Its protein is CAWSPLGTGPANYGYTF.

The V gene is TRBV7-6, the J gene TRBJ2-2; 11 bases line up with TRBD2. Germline-derived CDR1 and CDR2 are SGHVS and FNYEAQ. Germline trimming cut 3 bases from V and 5 bases from J; bases unmatched to any gene: 2. The CDR3 runs to 15 residues. CDR3 in amino acids: CASSFTSGRTGELFF. In DNA form, the CDR3 reads TGTGCCAGCAGCTTTACTAGCGGGAGAACCGGGGAGCTGTTTTTT. The full variable domain, its missing parts supplied by reference TRBV7-6 and TRBJ2-2, is GAGVSQSPRYKVTKRGQDVALRCDPISGHVSLYWYRQALGQGPEFLTYFNYEAQQDKSGLPNDRFSAERPEGSISTLTIQRTEQRDSAMYRCASSFTSGRTGELFFGEGSRLTVL.

This clone was counted at least ten times. The CDR3 DNA sequence: TGTGCCAGCAGCCAAGACCTTATTGGGACTAGCGGGAGGGCCTCCTACAATGAGCAGTTCTTC. Translating it yields CASSQDLIGTSGRASYNEQFF. V gene TRBV14 combines with J gene TRBJ2-1, with TRBD2 matching 16 bases. The junction had 8 bases not matched to a gene; V was cut back by 0 bases and J by 0 bases. From germline, CDR1 is SGHDN and CDR2 FVKESK. The CDR3 has 21 residues.

This clone has only a few counts. This chain connects TRBV7-2 to TRBJ1-1; D is ambiguous. Germline V gene sequence: CDR1 SGHTA, CDR2 FQGNSA. The ends were cut back, 0 bases at V and 1 base at J, with 6 bases in the middle. The CDR3 is made up of 14 amino acids. The CDR3 nucleotides read TGTGCCAGCAGCTTAGCACAACCGAACACTGAAGCTTTCTTT. Its translation is CASSLAQPNTEAFF. Based on the CDR3 plus reference TRBV7-2 and TRBJ1-1, the full variable domain is GAGVSQSPSNKVTEKGKDVELRCDPISGHTALYWYRQSLGQGLEFLIYFQGNSAPDKSGLPSDRFSAERTGGSVSTLTIQRTQQEDSAVYLCASSLAQPNTEAFFGQGTRLTVV.

CDR3 loop: CASTPGGNEQFF. CDR3 sequence (DNA): TGTGCCAGCACTCCGGGGGGCAATGAGCAGTTCTTC. The rearrangement joins TRBV7-9 to TRBJ2-1; the match to TRBD2 covers 7 bases. Losses at the gene ends were 7 bases for V and 6 bases for J; bases not matched to a gene: 3. The germline CDR1 and CDR2 sequences are SEHNR and FQNEAQ (reference sequence). The CDR3 has 12 residues.

This clone was detected a few times. The J gene is TRBJ1-2, the V gene TRBV19; 7 bases line up with TRBD1. The V gene end was trimmed by 5 bases and the J gene end by 4 bases; junction bases not matched to a gene: 19. This CDR3 has 18 amino acids. CDR1 is LNHDA, CDR2 SQIVND, per germline (reference sequence). CDR3 sequence: CASSPRGQLLLPGYGYTF. DNA of the CDR3: TGTGCCAGTAGTCCGAGGGGACAGTTACTCCTCCCGGGCTATGGCTACACCTTC.

The V gene is TRBV28, the J gene TRBJ1-1; D remains unclear. The CDR3 is made up of 12 amino acids. Germline values: CDR1 MDHEN, CDR2 SYDVKM. V gave up 2 bases and J gave up 5 bases, with 6 bases separating them. The CDR3 loop reads CASSLTGTEAFF. CDR3 DNA sequence: TGTGCCAGCAGTTTAACCGGAACTGAAGCTTTCTTT.

The genes are TRBV5-1 and TRBJ2-2; D not resolved. This CDR3 region has 15 residues. Germline CDR1 SGHRS, CDR2 YFSETQ. Between the trimmed V and J ends, which lost 3 bases and 4 bases, there was a span of 13 bases. For the CDR3, the DNA is TGCGCCAGCAGCTCGAGATCGGGTAGCACCGGGGAGCTGTTTTTT. This gives the protein CASSSRSGSTGELFF.

The chain employs TRBV5-1 and TRBJ1-3; D might be TRBD1 (5 bases). Trimming took 8 bases from V and 0 from J, leaving 9 bases between them. In germline, CDR1 is SGHRS, CDR2 YFSETQ. The CDR3 runs to 13 residues. CDR3 nucleotides: TGCGCCAGTTCCAGGGACTCTGGAAACACCATATATTTT. This translates into CASSRDSGNTIYF.

The chain is built from TRBV28 and TRBJ2-3; D is perhaps TRBD1 or TRBD2 (6 bases each). Germline values: CDR1 MDHEN, CDR2 SYDVKM. This CDR3 has 14 residues. V was trimmed by 4 bases and J by 6 bases, leaving 14 bases between them. The CDR3 loop is CASSYGGGGDTQYF. As DNA, the CDR3 is TGTGCCAGCAGTTACGGGGGCGGTGGGGATACGCAGTATTTT. Full variable domain (rest looked up from reference TRBV28 and TRBJ2-3): DVKVTQSSRYLVKRTGEKVFLECVQDMDHENMFWYRQDPGLGLRLIYFSYDVKMKEKGDIPEGYSVSREKKERFSLILESASTNQTSMYLCASSYGGGGDTQYFGPGTRLTVL.

This clone was counted between two and nine times. The chain's CDR3 is CASQRTGDTQYF. CDR3 DNA: TGTGCCAGCCAAAGAACCGGGGATACGCAGTATTTT. This chain connects TRBV7-2 to TRBJ2-3; D is unresolved. The CDR3 runs to 12 residues. Trimming shortened V by 8 bases and J by 6 bases, and 12 bases separated the two germline ends. CDR1 SGHTA and CDR2 FQGNSA come from the germline V gene. Combining the CDR3 with reference TRBV7-2 and TRBJ2-3 gives the whole variable domain GAGVSQSPSNKVTEKGKDVELRCDPISGHTALYWYRQSLGQGLEFLIYFQGNSAPDKSGLPSDRFSAERTGGSVSTLTIQRTQQEDSAVYLCASQRTGDTQYFGPGTRLTVL.

This clone was picked up many times. This CDR3 reads CAISSSGGTDTQYF. As DNA, the CDR3 is TGTGCCATCAGTTCCAGCGGGGGCACAGATACGCAGTATTTT. The rearrangement joins TRBV10-3 to TRBJ2-3, with 7 bases fitting TRBD2. Germline V CDR1 and CDR2: ENHRY, SYGVKD. This CDR3 spans 14 amino acids. The ends lost 5 bases at V and 1 base at J; junction bases unmatched: 3.

This clone was recorded a few times. CDR3 nucleotides: TGTGCCAGCAGCTTAAGATCAGACTCCTACGAGCAGTACTTC. It codes for CASSLRSDSYEQYF. The chain combines TRBV7-3 with TRBJ2-7; D gene uncertain. From germline, CDR1 is SGHTA and CDR2 FQGTGA. This CDR3 is 14 amino acids long. V lost 1 base and J lost 0, with 7 bases in between. The full variable domain, with the rest looked up from reference TRBV7-3 and TRBJ2-7, is GAGVSQTPSNKVTEKGKYVELRCDPISGHTALYWYRQSLGQGPEFLIYFQGTGAADDSGLPNDRFFAVRPEGSVSTLKIQRTERGDSAVYLCASSLRSDSYEQYFGPGTRLTVT.

The chain is built from TRBV5-1 and TRBJ1-3; D is unclear. The CDR3 extends over 18 amino acids. Trimming left V 0 bases short and J 0 bases short, with 16 bases between. Germline-derived CDR1 and CDR2 are SGHRS and YFSETQ. The chain's CDR3 is CASSLGIWTMSSGNTIYF. The DNA of the CDR3 is TGCGCCAGCAGCTTGGGTATTTGGACGATGAGCTCTGGAAACACCATATATTTT.

This sequence joins TRBV18 and TRBJ2-5, with D unclear. CDR1 KGHSH and CDR2 LQKENI come from the germline V gene. V lost 2 bases and J 4 bases, leaving 14 bases between the germline ends. The CDR3 contains 15 residues. DNA of the CDR3: TGTGCCAGCTCACCATTGGTGCTGTCTTCAGAGACCCAGTACTTC. Its protein product is CASSPLVLSSETQYF.

There are a few counts of this clone. V is TRBV2 and J is TRBJ2-5; no firm D call. The CDR3 runs to 11 residues. Per the germline V gene, CDR1 is SNHLY and CDR2 is FYNNEI. Trimming pared 7 bases from V and 2 bases from J, leaving 5 bases between. The DNA of the CDR3 is TGTGCCAGCATTCGACAAGAGACCCAGTACTTC. It is translated as CASIRQETQYF.

In this sample, this clone turned up a few times. The chain links TRBV5-1 to TRBJ2-1, with 10 positions matching TRBD2. Germline trimming cut 1 base from V and 12 bases from J; bases unmatched to any gene: 16. CDR1 and CDR2 from the germline V gene are SGHRS and YFSETQ. The CDR3 extends over 17 amino acids. The CDR3 loop is CASSLFTIAGGGGAQFF. In DNA, the CDR3 is TGCGCCAGCAGCTTGTTTACAATAGCGGGAGGAGGTGGGGCGCAGTTCTTC.

This sequence joins TRBV5-1 and TRBJ2-1, with TRBD2 identical over 7 bases. This CDR3 region has 14 residues. Germline V CDR1 and CDR2: SGHRS, YFSETQ. Germline trimming cut 6 bases from V and 5 bases from J; bases unmatched to any gene: 8. DNA for the CDR3: TGCGCCAGCACCTTCGGGAGCGGGAACAATGAGCAGTTCTTC. It translates to CASTFGSGNNEQFF.

This clone was counted only a few times. The chain carries TRBV19 and TRBJ2-7, with 10 bases that match TRBD2. The CDR3 is 20 residues long. With V trimmed by 5 bases and J by 6 bases, 25 bases remained unmatched. Germline V CDR1 and CDR2: LNHDA, SQIVND (reference sequence). CDR3 DNA: TGTGCCAGTAGTCTACAGGCTAGCGGGAGACCCACGGGTTCGCCGGTCGAGCAGTACTTC. It yields the protein CASSLQASGRPTGSPVEQYF.